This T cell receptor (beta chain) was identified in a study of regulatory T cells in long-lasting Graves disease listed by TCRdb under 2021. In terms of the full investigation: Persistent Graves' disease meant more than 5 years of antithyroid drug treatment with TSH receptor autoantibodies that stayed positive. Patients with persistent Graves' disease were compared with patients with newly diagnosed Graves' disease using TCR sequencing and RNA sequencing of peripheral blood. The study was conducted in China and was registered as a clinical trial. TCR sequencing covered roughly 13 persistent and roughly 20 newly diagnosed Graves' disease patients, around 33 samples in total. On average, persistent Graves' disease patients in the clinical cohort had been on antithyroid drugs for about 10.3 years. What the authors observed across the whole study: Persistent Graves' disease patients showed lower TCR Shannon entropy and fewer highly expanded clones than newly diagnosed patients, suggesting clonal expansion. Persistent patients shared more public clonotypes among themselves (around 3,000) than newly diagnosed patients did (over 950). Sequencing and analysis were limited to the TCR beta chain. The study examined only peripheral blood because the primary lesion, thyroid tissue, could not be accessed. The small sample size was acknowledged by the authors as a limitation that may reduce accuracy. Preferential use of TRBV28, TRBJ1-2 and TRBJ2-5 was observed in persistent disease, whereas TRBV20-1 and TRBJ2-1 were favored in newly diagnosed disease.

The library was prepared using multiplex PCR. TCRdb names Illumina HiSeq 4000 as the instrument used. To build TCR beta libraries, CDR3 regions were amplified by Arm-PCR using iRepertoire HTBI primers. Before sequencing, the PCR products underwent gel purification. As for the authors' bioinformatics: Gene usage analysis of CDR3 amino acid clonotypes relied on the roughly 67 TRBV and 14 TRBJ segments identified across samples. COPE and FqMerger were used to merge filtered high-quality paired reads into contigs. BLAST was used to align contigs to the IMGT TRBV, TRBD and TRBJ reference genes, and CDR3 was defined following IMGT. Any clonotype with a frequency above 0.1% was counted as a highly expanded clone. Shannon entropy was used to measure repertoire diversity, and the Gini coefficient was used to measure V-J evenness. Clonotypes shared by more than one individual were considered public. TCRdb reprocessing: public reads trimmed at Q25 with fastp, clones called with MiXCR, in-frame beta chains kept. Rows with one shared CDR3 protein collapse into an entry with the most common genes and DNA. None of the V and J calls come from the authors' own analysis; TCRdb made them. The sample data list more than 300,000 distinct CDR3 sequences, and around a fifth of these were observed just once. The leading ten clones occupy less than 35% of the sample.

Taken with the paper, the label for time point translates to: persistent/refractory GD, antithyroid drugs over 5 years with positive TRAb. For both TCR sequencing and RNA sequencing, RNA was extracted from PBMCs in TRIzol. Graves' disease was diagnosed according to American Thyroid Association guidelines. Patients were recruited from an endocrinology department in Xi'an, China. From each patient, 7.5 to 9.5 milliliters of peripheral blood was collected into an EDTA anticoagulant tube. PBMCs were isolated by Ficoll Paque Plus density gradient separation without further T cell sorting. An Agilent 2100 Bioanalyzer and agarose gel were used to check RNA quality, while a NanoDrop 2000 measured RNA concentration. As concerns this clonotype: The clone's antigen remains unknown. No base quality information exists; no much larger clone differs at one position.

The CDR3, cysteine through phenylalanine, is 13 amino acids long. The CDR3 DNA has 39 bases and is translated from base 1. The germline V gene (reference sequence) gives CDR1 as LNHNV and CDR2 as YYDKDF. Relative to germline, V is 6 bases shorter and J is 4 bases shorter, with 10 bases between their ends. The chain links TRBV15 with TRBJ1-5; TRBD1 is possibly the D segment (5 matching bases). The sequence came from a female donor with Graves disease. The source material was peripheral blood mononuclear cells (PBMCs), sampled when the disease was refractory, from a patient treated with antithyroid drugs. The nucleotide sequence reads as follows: TGTGCCACCAGGCAGGGCCCGAATCAGCCCCAGCATTTT. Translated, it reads CATRQGPNQPQHF.